This passage covers 18 T cell receptor beta chains from one sample sequenced in a study of shared clonotypes between healthy human individuals. The repertoire was sequenced with immunoSEQ multiplex PCR; TCRdb's copy has only in-frame clones and lacks some. The table lists more than 1.2 million clones, approximately 98.5% of them singletons. Sequencing was carried out using naive CD4+ T cells sorted from blood. Noted subset: CD45RA+ positively selected. These receptors all come from a man aged 25 to 40 in good health.

A word on this clone: Additional DNA sequences in this sample encode the identical CDR3. This chain joins TRBV7-9 and TRBJ2-3; D is unresolved. This CDR3 region has 11 residues. Germline values: CDR1 SEHNR, CDR2 FQNEAQ (reference sequence). V lost 3 bases, J lost 4 bases, and 2 bases lay in between. DNA of the CDR3: TGTGCCAGCAGCTTCGCAGATACGCAGTATTTT. Amino acid sequence: CASSFADTQYF.

A word on this clone: The germline gene is not matched at one end of the junction; a read error may be the cause. The rearrangement links TRBV7-9 to TRBJ2-7, with D uncertain. Germline assignment: CDR1 SEHNR and CDR2 FQNEAQ (reference sequence). The CDR3 has 8 amino acids. Written as DNA, the CDR3 is TGTGCCAGCAGCCCATACGACTTC. It specifies CASSPYDF.

This rearrangement joins TRBV5-6 to TRBJ2-2, with 8 bases identical to TRBD1. Germline CDR1 reads SGHDT; CDR2 reads YYEEEE. V gave up 7 bases and J gave up 4 bases; unmatched junction bases: 9. This CDR3 is 15 amino acids long. The CDR3 nucleotides read TGTGCCAGCGGTAGACAGGGGTCGCTCACCGGGGAGCTGTTTTTT. This codes for CASGRQGSLTGELFF.

The genes are TRBV30 and TRBJ2-7, with no clear D. V lost 0 bases, J lost 9 bases, and 12 bases lay in between. CDR3 length: 12 amino acids. Germline V CDR1 and CDR2: GTSNPN, SVGIG (reference sequence). The CDR3 is CAWSVQSSWQYF. The CDR3 bases are TGTGCCTGGAGTGTACAGTCGAGTTGGCAGTACTTC.

J is TRBJ2-7 and V is TRBV25-1; 13 nucleotides line up with TRBD2. V shed 11 bases, J shed 2 bases, and the junction held 9 bases outside the gene matches. The CDR3 consists of 15 residues. The germline V gene has CDR1 MGHDK and CDR2 SYGVNS. The DNA of the CDR3 is TGTGCCGGGACTAGCGGGATCCACCCCGCCTACGAGCAGTACTTC. Translation gives CAGTSGIHPAYEQYF.

The chain carries TRBV7-4 and TRBJ2-1; D gene ambiguous. Germline CDR1 and CDR2: SGHVT and SQSDAQ. This CDR3 contains 12 residues. Trimming stripped 5 bases from V and 8 bases from J, with 10 bases between. The DNA for the CDR3 is TGTGCCAGCAGCCTAGTCTGGTATGAGCAGTTCTTC. The encoded protein is CASSLVWYEQFF.

J is TRBJ2-5 and V is TRBV10-3, with 10 bases fitting TRBD2. J lost 4 bases, V lost 7 bases, and 6 bases had no gene match. The CDR3 consists of 14 residues. Germline V lookup: CDR1 ENHRY, CDR2 SYGVKD. This CDR3 is CAIMPLAGVETQYF. The CDR3, as DNA: TGTGCCATCATGCCCCTAGCGGGGGTAGAGACCCAGTACTTC.

The chain combines TRBV18 with TRBJ2-5; D possibly corresponds to TRBD1 (6 bases). V lost 3 bases, J lost 1 base, and 12 bases lay in between. The length of the CDR3 is 15 residues. Looked up from germline, CDR1 is KGHSH and CDR2 is LQKENI. This chain's CDR3 is CASSPEQGSQETQYF. The CDR3 coding sequence is TGTGCCAGCTCACCGGAACAGGGCAGCCAAGAGACCCAGTACTTC.

V and J are TRBV10-3 and TRBJ2-3; 7 bases are shared with TRBD2. In germline, CDR1 is ENHRY, CDR2 SYGVKD. Trimming at V came to 8 bases and at J to 3 bases, leaving 11 bases not matched to a gene. This CDR3 has 15 amino acids. CDR3 coding DNA: TGTGCCATCGGTGCGATAAGCGGGGCGACAGATACGCAGTATTTT. Its translation is CAIGAISGATDTQYF.

The gene calls are TRBV5-1 and TRBJ1-2; TRBD1 might be the D (6 bases). The CDR3 runs 15 residues. With 0 bases removed from V and 2 bases from J, the gap between germline ends came to 11 bases. Germline CDR1 is SGHRS and CDR2 is YFSETQ. The CDR3 region is CASSLGTARNYGYTF. As DNA, the CDR3 is TGCGCCAGCAGCTTGGGGACAGCCCGGAACTATGGCTACACCTTC.

The chain joins TRBV27 to TRBJ2-7; 8 bases align to TRBD2. Germline CDR1 is MNHEY and CDR2 is SMNVEV (reference sequence). The CDR3 has 16 residues. After removal of 6 bases from V and 3 bases from J, the junction contained 13 bases not matched to a gene. The chain's CDR3 is CASRRAGSGSYYEQYF. The CDR3 nucleotides read TGTGCCAGCAGGCGGGCAGGGAGCGGGAGCTACTACGAGCAGTACTTC.

Points on this clone: Distinct nucleotide sequences in the sample also encode this CDR3. This sequence joins TRBV28 and TRBJ2-2, with D maybe TRBD2 (5 bases). Deletions cut 6 bases from V and 5 bases from J, with 7 bases between. CDR1 and CDR2 (germline): MDHEN, SYDVKM. This CDR3 is 12 amino acids long. DNA for the CDR3: TGTGCCAGCAGCAGGACTACCGGGGAGCTGTTTTTT. This sequence encodes CASSRTTGELFF. Drawing the rest from reference TRBV28 and TRBJ2-2, the complete variable domain is DVKVTQSSRYLVKRTGEKVFLECVQDMDHENMFWYRQDPGLGLRLIYFSYDVKMKEKGDIPEGYSVSREKKERFSLILESASTNQTSMYLCASSRTTGELFFGEGSRLTVL.

This chain links TRBV28 with TRBJ2-2, with D hard to call. Germline CDR1 and CDR2: MDHEN and SYDVKM. With 7 bases removed from V and 6 bases from J, the gap between germline ends came to 6 bases. The CDR3 sequence is 11 residues long. The CDR3 reads CASKGSGELFF. CDR3 DNA: TGTGCCAGCAAGGGATCCGGGGAGCTGTTTTTT. The full variable domain, completed using reference TRBV28 and TRBJ2-2, is DVKVTQSSRYLVKRTGEKVFLECVQDMDHENMFWYRQDPGLGLRLIYFSYDVKMKEKGDIPEGYSVSREKKERFSLILESASTNQTSMYLCASKGSGELFFGEGSRLTVL.

Regarding this clone: This sample also contains other DNA sequences that code for the same CDR3. This chain joins TRBV18 and TRBJ1-3, with 9 bases lining up with TRBD1. Per germline, CDR1 KGHSH and CDR2 LQKENI. With V trimmed by 3 bases and J by 2 bases, 2 bases remained unmatched. The CDR3 runs to 15 residues. This CDR3 reads CASSPRDRAGNTIYF. CDR3 DNA sequence: TGTGCCAGCTCACCGAGGGACAGGGCTGGAAACACCATATATTTT.

The genes are TRBV5-6 and TRBJ2-1, with 7 nucleotides matching TRBD1. Per germline, CDR1 SGHDT and CDR2 YYEEEE. The CDR3 runs to 16 residues. J was trimmed by 7 bases and V by 3 bases; bases with no gene match: 13. This CDR3 is CASSYLRTGETNEQFF. CDR3 bases: TGTGCCAGCAGCTACTTACGTACAGGGGAGACGAATGAGCAGTTCTTC.

The gene calls are TRBV20-1 and TRBJ1-2; D unresolved. The CDR3 extends over 11 amino acids. V gave up 5 bases and J gave up 8 bases, with 12 bases separating them. Germline V gene sequence: CDR1 DFQATT, CDR2 SNEGSKA (reference sequence). The DNA of the CDR3 is TGCAGTGCTGGCACTCTTTCAGGCTACACCTTC. Translation: CSAGTLSGYTF.

In this sample, this clone turned up once. The rearrangement uses TRBV11-3 and TRBJ1-1; D gene uncertain. Trimming cost V 4 bases and J 3 bases, with 15 bases left between them. CDR1 and CDR2 from the germline V gene are SGHNT and YENEEA. The CDR3 spans 15 residues. CDR3 protein: CASSSEVGGHTEAFF. CDR3 in DNA: TGTGCCAGCAGCTCCGAGGTCGGAGGCCACACTGAAGCTTTCTTT.

The chain uses TRBV7-9 and TRBJ1-2; tentative D call: TRBD1 (5 bases). Germline V gives CDR1 SEHNR, CDR2 FQNEAQ (reference sequence). V gave up 5 bases and J gave up 7 bases, with 14 bases separating them. CDR3 size: 13 residues. CDR3 nucleotide sequence: TGTGCCAGCAGCATCTCCGGGGGGGTTGGCTACACCTTC. Encoded protein: CASSISGGVGYTF. Combining the CDR3 with reference TRBV7-9 and TRBJ1-2 gives the whole variable domain DTGVSQNPRHKITKRGQNVTFRCDPISEHNRLYWYRQTLGQGPEFLTYFQNEAQLEKSRLLSDRFSAERPKGSFSTLEIQRTEQGDSAMYLCASSISGGVGYTFGSGTRLTVV.